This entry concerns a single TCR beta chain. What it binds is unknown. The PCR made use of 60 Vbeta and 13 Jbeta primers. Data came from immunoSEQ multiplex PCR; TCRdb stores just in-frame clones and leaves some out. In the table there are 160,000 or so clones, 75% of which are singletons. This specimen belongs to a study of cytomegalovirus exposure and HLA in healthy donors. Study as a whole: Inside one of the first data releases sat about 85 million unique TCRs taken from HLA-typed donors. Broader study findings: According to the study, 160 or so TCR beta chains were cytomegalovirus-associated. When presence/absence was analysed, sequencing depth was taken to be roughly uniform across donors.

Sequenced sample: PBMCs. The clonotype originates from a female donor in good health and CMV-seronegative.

CDR3 protein: CASSGGLADNEQFF. DNA for the CDR3: TGTGCCAGCAGCGGGGGACTAGCGGACAATGAGCAGTTCTTC. V usage is TRBV9 and J usage is TRBJ2-1; 11 nucleotides agree with TRBD2. Germline V gives CDR1 SGDLS, CDR2 YYNGEE. J was trimmed by 5 bases and V by 3 bases; bases with no gene match: 1. CDR3 length equals 14 residues.